Given below is one T cell receptor beta chain in context. This record belongs to a study of blood T cell repertoires in COVID-19. TCRdb keeps only in-frame clones here, not all; method: immunoSEQ multiplex PCR. The table has around 270,000 clones, around 87% seen once. The sample consisted of peripheral blood. This clonotype originated in a woman between 50 and 59 years old with acute or convalescent COVID-19.

In DNA, the CDR3 is TGTGCCAGCAGCGACAGCTATGGCTACACCTTC. This sequence encodes CASSDSYGYTF. The V gene is TRBV28, the J gene TRBJ1-2, with D maybe TRBD1 (5 bases). CDR3 size: 11 residues. Germline loops: CDR1 MDHEN, CDR2 SYDVKM. V was cut by 6 bases and J by 4 bases, with 6 bases left in between.